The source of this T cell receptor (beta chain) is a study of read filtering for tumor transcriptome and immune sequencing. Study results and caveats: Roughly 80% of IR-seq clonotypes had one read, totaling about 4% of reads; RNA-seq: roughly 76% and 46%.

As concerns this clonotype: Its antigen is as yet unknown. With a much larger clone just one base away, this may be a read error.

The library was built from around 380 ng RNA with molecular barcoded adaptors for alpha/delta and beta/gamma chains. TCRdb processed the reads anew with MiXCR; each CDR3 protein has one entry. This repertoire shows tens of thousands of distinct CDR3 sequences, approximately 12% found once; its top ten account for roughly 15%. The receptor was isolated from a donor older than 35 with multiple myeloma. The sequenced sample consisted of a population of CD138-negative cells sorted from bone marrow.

CDR3 loop: CAWTTEGTGTAYTF. The CDR3 DNA sequence: TGTGCCTGGACCACAGAAGGTACCGGGACAGCCTACACCTTC. The V and J genes are TRBV30 and TRBJ1-2; 7 nucleotides line up with TRBD1. The CDR3 is 14 amino acids. With 4 bases clipped from V and 10 bases from J, the junction kept 15 bases outside the gene matches. The germline V gene encodes CDR1 GTSNPN and CDR2 SVGIG (reference sequence).